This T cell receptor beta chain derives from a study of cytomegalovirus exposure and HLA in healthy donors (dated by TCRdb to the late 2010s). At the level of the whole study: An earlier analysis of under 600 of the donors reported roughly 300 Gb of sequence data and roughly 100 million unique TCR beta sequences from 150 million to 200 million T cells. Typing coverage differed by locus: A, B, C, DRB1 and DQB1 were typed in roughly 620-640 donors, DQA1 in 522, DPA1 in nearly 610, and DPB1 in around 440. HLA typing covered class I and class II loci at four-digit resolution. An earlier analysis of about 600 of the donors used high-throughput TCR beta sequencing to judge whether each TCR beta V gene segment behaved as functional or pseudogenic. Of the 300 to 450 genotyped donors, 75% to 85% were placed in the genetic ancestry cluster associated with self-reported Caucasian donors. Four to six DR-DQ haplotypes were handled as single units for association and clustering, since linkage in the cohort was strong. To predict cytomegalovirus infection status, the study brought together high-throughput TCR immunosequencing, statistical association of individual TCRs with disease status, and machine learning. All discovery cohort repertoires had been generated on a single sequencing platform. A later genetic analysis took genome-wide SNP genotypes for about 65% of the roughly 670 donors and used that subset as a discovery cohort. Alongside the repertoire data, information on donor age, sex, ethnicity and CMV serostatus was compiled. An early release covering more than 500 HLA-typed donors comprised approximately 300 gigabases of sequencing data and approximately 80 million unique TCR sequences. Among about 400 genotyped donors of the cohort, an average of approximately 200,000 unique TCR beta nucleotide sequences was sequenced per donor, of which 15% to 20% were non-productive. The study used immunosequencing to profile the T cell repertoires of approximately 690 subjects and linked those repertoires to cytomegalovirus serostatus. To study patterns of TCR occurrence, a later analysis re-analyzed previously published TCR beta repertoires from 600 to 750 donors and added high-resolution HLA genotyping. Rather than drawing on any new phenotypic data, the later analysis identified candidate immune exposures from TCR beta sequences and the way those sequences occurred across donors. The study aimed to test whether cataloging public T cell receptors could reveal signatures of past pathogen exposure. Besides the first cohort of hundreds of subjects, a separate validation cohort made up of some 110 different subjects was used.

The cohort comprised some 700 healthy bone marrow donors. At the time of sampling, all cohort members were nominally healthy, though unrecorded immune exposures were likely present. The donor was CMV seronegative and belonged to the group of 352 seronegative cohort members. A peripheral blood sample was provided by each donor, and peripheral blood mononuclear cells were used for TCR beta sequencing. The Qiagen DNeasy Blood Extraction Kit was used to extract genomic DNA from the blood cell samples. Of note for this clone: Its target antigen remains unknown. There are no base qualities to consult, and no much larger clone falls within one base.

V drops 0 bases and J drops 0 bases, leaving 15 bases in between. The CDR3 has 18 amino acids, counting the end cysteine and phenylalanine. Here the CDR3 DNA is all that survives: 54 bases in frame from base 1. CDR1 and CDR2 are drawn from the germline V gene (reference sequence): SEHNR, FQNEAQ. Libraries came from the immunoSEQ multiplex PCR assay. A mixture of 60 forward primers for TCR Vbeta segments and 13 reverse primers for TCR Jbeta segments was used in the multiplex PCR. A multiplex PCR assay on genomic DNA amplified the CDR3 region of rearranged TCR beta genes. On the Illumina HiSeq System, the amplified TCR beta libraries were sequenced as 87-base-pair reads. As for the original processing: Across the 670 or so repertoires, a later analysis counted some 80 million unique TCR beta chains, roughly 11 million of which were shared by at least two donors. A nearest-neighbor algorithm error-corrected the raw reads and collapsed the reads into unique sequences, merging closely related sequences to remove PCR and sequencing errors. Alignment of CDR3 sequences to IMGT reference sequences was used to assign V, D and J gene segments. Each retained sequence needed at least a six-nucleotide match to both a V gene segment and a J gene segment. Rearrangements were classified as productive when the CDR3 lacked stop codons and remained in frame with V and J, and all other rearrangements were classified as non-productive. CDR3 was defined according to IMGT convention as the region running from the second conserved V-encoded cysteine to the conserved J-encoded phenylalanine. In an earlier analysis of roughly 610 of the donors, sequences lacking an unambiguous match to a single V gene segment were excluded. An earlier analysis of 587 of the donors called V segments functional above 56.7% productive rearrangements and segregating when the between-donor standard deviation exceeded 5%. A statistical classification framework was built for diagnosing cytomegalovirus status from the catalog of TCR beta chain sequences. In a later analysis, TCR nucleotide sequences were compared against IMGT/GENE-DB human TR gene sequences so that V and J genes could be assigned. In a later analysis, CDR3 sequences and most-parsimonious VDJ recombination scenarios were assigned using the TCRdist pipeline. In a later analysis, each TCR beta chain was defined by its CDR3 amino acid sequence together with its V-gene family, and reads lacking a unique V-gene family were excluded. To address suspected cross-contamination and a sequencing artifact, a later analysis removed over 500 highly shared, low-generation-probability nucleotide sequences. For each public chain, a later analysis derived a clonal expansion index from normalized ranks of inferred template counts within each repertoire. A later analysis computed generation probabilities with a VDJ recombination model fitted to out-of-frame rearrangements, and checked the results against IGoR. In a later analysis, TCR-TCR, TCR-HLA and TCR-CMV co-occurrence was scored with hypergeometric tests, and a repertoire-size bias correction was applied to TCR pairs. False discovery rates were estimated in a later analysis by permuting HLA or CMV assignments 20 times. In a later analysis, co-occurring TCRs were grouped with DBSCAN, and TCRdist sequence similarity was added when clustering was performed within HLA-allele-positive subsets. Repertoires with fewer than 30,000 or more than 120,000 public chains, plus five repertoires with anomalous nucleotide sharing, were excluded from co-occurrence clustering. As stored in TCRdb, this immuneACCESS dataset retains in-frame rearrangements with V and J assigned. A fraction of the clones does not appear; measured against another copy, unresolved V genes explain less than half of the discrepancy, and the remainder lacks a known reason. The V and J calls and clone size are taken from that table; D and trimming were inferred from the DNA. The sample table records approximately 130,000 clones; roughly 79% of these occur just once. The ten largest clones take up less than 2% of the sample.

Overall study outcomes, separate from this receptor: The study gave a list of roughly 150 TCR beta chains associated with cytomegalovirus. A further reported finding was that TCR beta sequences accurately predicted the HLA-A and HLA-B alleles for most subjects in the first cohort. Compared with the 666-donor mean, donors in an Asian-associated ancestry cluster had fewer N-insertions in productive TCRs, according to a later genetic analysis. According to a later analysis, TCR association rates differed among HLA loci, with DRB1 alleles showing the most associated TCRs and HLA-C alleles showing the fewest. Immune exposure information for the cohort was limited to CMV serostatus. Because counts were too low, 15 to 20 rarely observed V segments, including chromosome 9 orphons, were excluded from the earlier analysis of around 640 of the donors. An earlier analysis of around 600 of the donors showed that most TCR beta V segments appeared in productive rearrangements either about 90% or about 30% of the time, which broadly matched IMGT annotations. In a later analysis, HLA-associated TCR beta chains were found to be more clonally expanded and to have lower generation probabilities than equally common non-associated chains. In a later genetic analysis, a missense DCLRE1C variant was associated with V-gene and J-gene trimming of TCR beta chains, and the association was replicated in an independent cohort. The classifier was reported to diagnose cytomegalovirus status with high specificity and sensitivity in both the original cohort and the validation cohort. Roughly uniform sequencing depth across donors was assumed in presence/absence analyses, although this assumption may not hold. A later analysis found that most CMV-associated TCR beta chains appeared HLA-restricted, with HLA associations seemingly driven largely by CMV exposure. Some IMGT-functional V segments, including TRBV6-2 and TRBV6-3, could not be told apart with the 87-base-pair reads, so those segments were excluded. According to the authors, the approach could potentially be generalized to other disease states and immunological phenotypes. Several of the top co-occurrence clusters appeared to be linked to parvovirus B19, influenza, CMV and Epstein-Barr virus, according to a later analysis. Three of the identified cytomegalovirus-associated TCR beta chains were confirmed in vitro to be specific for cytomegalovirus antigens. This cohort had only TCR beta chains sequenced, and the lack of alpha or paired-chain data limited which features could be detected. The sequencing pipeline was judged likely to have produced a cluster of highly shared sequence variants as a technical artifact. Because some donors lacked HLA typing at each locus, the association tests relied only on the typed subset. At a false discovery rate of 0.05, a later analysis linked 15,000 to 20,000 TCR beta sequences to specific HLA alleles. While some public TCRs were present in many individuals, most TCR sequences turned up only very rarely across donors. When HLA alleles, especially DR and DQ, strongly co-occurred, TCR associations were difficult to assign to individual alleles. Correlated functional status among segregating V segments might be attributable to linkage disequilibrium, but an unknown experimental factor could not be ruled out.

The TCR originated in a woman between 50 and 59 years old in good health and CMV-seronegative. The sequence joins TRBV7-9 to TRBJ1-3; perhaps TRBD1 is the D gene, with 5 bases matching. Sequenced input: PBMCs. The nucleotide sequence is TGTGCCAGCAGCTTAGCACCGCTCAGGGAACGCTCTGGAAACACCATATATTTT. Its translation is CASSLAPLRERSGNTIYF.